This T cell receptor beta chain is from a study of shared clonotypes between healthy human individuals. Using immunoSEQ multiplex PCR, the repertoire was profiled, and TCRdb retains in-frame clones only, with some absent. Counted here are about 600,000 clones, roughly 98% occurring once; the ten biggest clones make up around 0.3%. This clone was detected only once. Trimming took 1 base from V and 6 from J, leaving 13 bases between them. There are 15 residues in the CDR3. Naive-designated CD8 cells lacked CD45RO, were positively enriched for CCR7, and omitted terminally differentiated effector memory CD45RA+ cells.

The source of this sequence is a young man in good health. The chain is built from TRBV23-1 and TRBJ2-1; a possible D gene is TRBD1 (5 bases). TRBV23-1 is assigned to the ORF class and has an uncertain function. Sequencing used naive CD8+ T cells sorted from blood. The CDR3 region is CASSQLGRDINEQFF. CDR3 coding DNA: TGCGCCAGCAGTCAATTGGGCAGGGATATCAATGAGCAGTTCTTC.